The source of this T cell receptor (beta chain) is a study of memory CD4+ T cells and cytomegalovirus serostatus. This CDR3 has 11 residues. Per the germline V gene, CDR1 is MNHEY and CDR2 is SVGAGI. The germline V and J ends were trimmed by 3 bases and 7 bases, with 7 bases remaining between them. Study outcomes and limitations: Each of 67 CMV-associated TCRbeta sequences occurred in one to five individuals.

On this clone: Its antigen is currently unknown.

In the original analysis: Out-of-frame sequences were removed, leaving 2 million to 2.5 million distinct TCRbeta sequences. Assay: immunoSEQ multiplex PCR; the TCRdb copy retains only in-frame clones and omits some. The D gene and trimming were derived from the DNA, and the V and J assignments and clone size from that table. The table has around 44,000 clones, around 78% seen once. The sort gate was single viable CD3+CD4+CD8-CD45RO+ cells for memory CD4+ T cells. Serum IgG to CMV pp150, pp28, p38 and p52 defined serostatus. The clonotype originates from an adult in good health and CMV-seronegative. What was sequenced was memory CD4+ T cells from blood. The V call is TRBV6-5, the J call TRBJ2-7; perhaps TRBD1 as D (5 bases). The CDR3 nucleotides are TGTGCCAGCAGTTATCGACAGGAGCAGTACTTC. This sequence encodes CASSYRQEQYF.